This T cell receptor beta chain was found in a study of spatial heterogeneity in lung cancer. General study points: Detection of ubiquitous tumor TCRs in blood was higher at resection than follow-up.

By frequency in the sample, this clonotype is medium-sized. Its antigen is not identified. The CDR3 spans 15 residues. The germline CDR1 and CDR2 sequences are MNHEY and SVGAGI. Trimming took 6 bases from V and 0 from J, leaving 15 bases between them. TCR cDNA molecules each carried a unique molecular identifier. A single record per CDR3 protein comes from TCRdb applying MiXCR to the 5' RACE reads. The table records about 23,000 distinct CDR3 sequences, less than 5.5% of them present only once. As for time point: sample taken at primary tumor resection. The sequenced material consisted of unsorted whole RNA from tumor, nontumor lung or frozen PBMC. The 55 to 90 donors had untreated early-stage non-small cell lung cancer.

The origin of this receptor is a male donor with early-stage non-small cell lung cancer. The chain couples TRBV6-5 to TRBJ2-7, with D tentatively TRBD1 or TRBD2 (5 bases each). The sequenced sample was PBMCs, obtained at surgery. The CDR3: CASSHGTGSSYEQYF. DNA of the CDR3: TGTGCCAGCAGCCATGGGACGGGGAGCTCCTACGAGCAGTACTTC.